This is a list of T cell receptor beta chains from one sample in a study of T cell responses to AZD1222 COVID-19 vaccine. Measured with immunoSEQ multiplex PCR; TCRdb has only the in-frame clones, and not every one. The data show about 180,000 clones, 80% to 90% seen once. The sequences come from peripheral blood, collected 28 days after the second dose of the MenACWY control vaccine. Every receptor here comes from an adult who received the MenACWY meningococcal vaccine as a control. CDR3s include the opening cysteine and the closing phenylalanine or tryptophan. Fields, in order: D gene, V gene, J gene, clone size, CDR3 protein, CDR3 DNA. A D gene is named only where the DNA matches it firmly. A row's size may be missing; if present it is once, few, many or a size class.

d_gene: .
v_gene: TRBV7-2
j_gene: TRBJ1-5
abundance: .
CDR3aa: CASSLDQNDQPQHF
CDR3nt: TGTGCCAGCAGCTTAGATCAAAATGATCAGCCCCAGCATTTT

d_gene: .
v_gene: TRBV6-2/TRBV6-3
j_gene: TRBJ1-5
abundance: .
CDR3aa: CASSSEQGNQPQHF
CDR3nt: TGTGCCAGCAGTTCCGAACAGGGCAATCAGCCCCAGCATTTT

d_gene: .
v_gene: TRBV11-2
j_gene: TRBJ1-4
abundance: .
CDR3aa: CASSLGRGLTTNEKLFF
CDR3nt: TGTGCCAGCAGCTTAGGTCGGGGTCTAACAACTAATGAAAAACTGTTTTTT

d_gene: TRBD1
v_gene: TRBV30
j_gene: TRBJ1-4
abundance: .
CDR3aa: CAWSQPGQGNEKLFF
CDR3nt: TGTGCCTGGAGCCAGCCGGGACAGGGTAATGAAAAACTGTTTTTT

d_gene: TRBD1
v_gene: TRBV5-4
j_gene: TRBJ1-1
abundance: .
CDR3aa: CASSVGQGITEAFF
CDR3nt: TGTGCCAGCAGCGTTGGACAGGGGATCACTGAAGCTTTCTTT

d_gene: .
v_gene: TRBV14
j_gene: TRBJ1-1
abundance: .
CDR3aa: CASSQDLGNAYTEAFF
CDR3nt: TGTGCCAGCAGCCAAGATTTGGGGAACGCCTACACTGAAGCTTTCTTT

d_gene: .
v_gene: TRBV2
j_gene: TRBJ2-2
abundance: .
CDR3aa: CASSDRLASAGELFF
CDR3nt: TGTGCCAGCAGTGATAGGCTAGCAAGCGCTGGGGAGCTGTTTTTT

d_gene: .
v_gene: TRBV4-3
j_gene: TRBJ1-2
abundance: .
CDR3aa: CASSQETAGGDGYTF
CDR3nt: TGCGCCAGCAGCCAAGAGACGGCGGGCGGGGATGGCTACACCTTC

d_gene: .
v_gene: TRBV5-1
j_gene: TRBJ1-5
abundance: once
CDR3aa: CASSFRGENQPQHF
CDR3nt: TGCGCCAGCAGCTTTCGGGGGGAAAATCAGCCCCAGCATTTT

d_gene: .
v_gene: TRBV7-2
j_gene: TRBJ2-1
abundance: few
CDR3aa: CASSIFLGNEQFF
CDR3nt: TGTGCCAGCAGCATTTTCTTGGGCAATGAGCAGTTCTTC

d_gene: .
v_gene: TRBV9
j_gene: TRBJ1-1
abundance: .
CDR3aa: CASSAREGRFVEAFF
CDR3nt: TGTGCCAGCAGCGCACGTGAGGGCAGGTTCGTGGAAGCTTTCTTT

d_gene: .
v_gene: TRBV27
j_gene: TRBJ2-2
abundance: few
CDR3aa: CASSLSTGNTGELFF
CDR3nt: TGTGCCAGCAGTTTATCGACAGGGAACACCGGGGAGCTGTTTTTT

d_gene: .
v_gene: TRBV18
j_gene: TRBJ1-5
abundance: .
CDR3aa: CASSNYGAVGGNQPQHF
CDR3nt: TGTGCCAGCTCAAACTACGGGGCCGTAGGCGGCAATCAGCCCCAGCATTTT

d_gene: .
v_gene: TRBV6-5
j_gene: TRBJ2-7
abundance: few
CDR3aa: CASSYSPRATYEQYF
CDR3nt: TGTGCCAGCAGTTACTCCCCGCGGGCGACCTACGAGCAGTACTTC

d_gene: .
v_gene: TRBV2
j_gene: TRBJ1-4
abundance: .
CDR3aa: CAGTGTLGEKLFF
CDR3nt: TGTGCCGGAACCGGGACCCTGGGGGAAAAACTGTTTTTT

d_gene: TRBD1
v_gene: TRBV5-1
j_gene: TRBJ1-3
abundance: .
CDR3aa: CASSAIQGAGVGNTIYF
CDR3nt: TGCGCCAGCAGCGCGATACAGGGGGCCGGGGTAGGAAACACCATATATTTT

d_gene: .
v_gene: TRBV28
j_gene: TRBJ1-4
abundance: once
CDR3aa: CASISNEKLFF
CDR3nt: TGTGCCAGCATTTCCAATGAAAAACTGTTTTTT

d_gene: TRBD1
v_gene: TRBV6-5
j_gene: TRBJ2-4
abundance: .
CDR3aa: CASSYSDRGNIQYF
CDR3nt: TGTGCCAGCAGTTACTCCGACAGGGGTAACATTCAGTACTTC

d_gene: TRBD2
v_gene: TRBV5-4
j_gene: TRBJ2-7
abundance: .
CDR3aa: CASSFSGSAYEQYF
CDR3nt: TGTGCCAGCAGCTTTAGCGGGAGTGCCTACGAGCAGTACTTC

d_gene: .
v_gene: TRBV6-2/TRBV6-3
j_gene: TRBJ2-3
abundance: .
CDR3aa: CASSYSSDTQYF
CDR3nt: TGTGCCAGCAGTTACTCTTCAGATACGCAGTATTTT

d_gene: TRBD1
v_gene: TRBV19
j_gene: TRBJ1-5
abundance: .
CDR3aa: CASSGQASQGPQHF
CDR3nt: TGTGCCAGTAGTGGACAGGCCTCCCAGGGACCCCAGCATTTT

d_gene: .
v_gene: TRBV25-1
j_gene: TRBJ1-2
abundance: .
CDR3aa: CASRSSGRLHGYTF
CDR3nt: TGTGCCAGCAGGTCGAGTGGACGGCTACACGGCTACACCTTC

d_gene: .
v_gene: TRBV6-5
j_gene: TRBJ2-7
abundance: .
CDR3aa: CASSYGQGSNEQYF
CDR3nt: TGTGCCAGCAGTTACGGGCAGGGTAGTAACGAGCAGTACTTC

d_gene: .
v_gene: TRBV7-2
j_gene: TRBJ1-5
abundance: .
CDR3aa: CASSRDTYQPQHF
CDR3nt: TGTGCCAGCAGCCGAGACACCTATCAGCCCCAGCATTTT

d_gene: TRBD1
v_gene: TRBV30
j_gene: TRBJ2-7
abundance: .
CDR3aa: CAWTRDSAYEQYF
CDR3nt: TGTGCCTGGACCCGGGACAGCGCCTACGAGCAGTACTTC

d_gene: .
v_gene: TRBV24-1
j_gene: TRBJ1-1
abundance: many
CDR3aa: CATSQDTTAGAFF
CDR3nt: TGTGCCACCAGTCAGGACACTACCGCGGGAGCTTTCTTT

d_gene: .
v_gene: TRBV2
j_gene: TRBJ2-3
abundance: .
CDR3aa: CASGRTDTQYF
CDR3nt: TGTGCCAGCGGGAGAACAGATACGCAGTATTTT

d_gene: .
v_gene: TRBV19
j_gene: TRBJ1-1
abundance: .
CDR3aa: CASSIMGGNTEAFF
CDR3nt: TGTGCCAGTAGTATTATGGGGGGGAACACTGAAGCTTTCTTT

d_gene: .
v_gene: TRBV24-1
j_gene: TRBJ1-2
abundance: .
CDR3aa: CATSPGHWEYGYTF
CDR3nt: TGTGCCACCAGCCCGGGACACTGGGAGTATGGCTACACCTTC

d_gene: TRBD1
v_gene: TRBV7-3
j_gene: TRBJ2-5
abundance: .
CDR3aa: CASSLVQGPGETQYF
CDR3nt: TGTGCCAGCAGCTTAGTACAGGGGCCGGGGGAGACCCAGTACTTC

d_gene: TRBD1
v_gene: TRBV6-5
j_gene: TRBJ1-2
abundance: .
CDR3aa: CASRRDRGDGYTF
CDR3nt: TGTGCCAGCAGGCGGGACAGGGGGGATGGCTACACCTTC

d_gene: .
v_gene: TRBV2
j_gene: TRBJ1-5
abundance: .
CDR3aa: CASSEGQLRTQHF
CDR3nt: TGTGCCAGCAGTGAAGGGCAGCTCAGGACCCAGCATTTT

d_gene: .
v_gene: TRBV18
j_gene: TRBJ1-1
abundance: once
CDR3aa: CASSPMTQGLSNTEAFF
CDR3nt: TGTGCCAGCTCACCCATGACACAGGGACTCTCGAACACTGAAGCTTTCTTT

d_gene: .
v_gene: TRBV19
j_gene: TRBJ1-1
abundance: .
CDR3aa: CASSTTTGAAFF
CDR3nt: TGTGCCAGTAGTACCACAACCGGCGCGGCTTTCTTT

d_gene: .
v_gene: TRBV3-1/TRBV3-2
j_gene: TRBJ1-5
abundance: .
CDR3aa: CASSQGSLNQPQHF
CDR3nt: TGTGCCAGCAGCCAGGGGAGCCTCAATCAGCCCCAGCATTTT

d_gene: TRBD1
v_gene: TRBV19
j_gene: TRBJ1-1
abundance: .
CDR3aa: CASSYGTVVGYTEAFF
CDR3nt: TGTGCCAGTAGTTACGGGACAGTCGTCGGCTACACTGAAGCTTTCTTT

d_gene: .
v_gene: TRBV3-1/TRBV3-2
j_gene: TRBJ1-2
abundance: .
CDR3aa: CASGVGGRSGGYTF
CDR3nt: TGTGCCAGCGGTGTTGGGGGGCGGTCCGGTGGCTACACCTTC

d_gene: .
v_gene: TRBV7-2
j_gene: TRBJ1-1
abundance: few
CDR3aa: CASSFNLVNTEAFF
CDR3nt: TGTGCCAGCAGCTTCAATCTGGTGAACACTGAAGCTTTCTTT

d_gene: .
v_gene: TRBV12-3/TRBV12-4
j_gene: TRBJ2-7
abundance: .
CDR3aa: CASSYRVRREQYF
CDR3nt: TGTGCCAGCAGTTACAGGGTACGCCGAGAGCAGTACTTC

d_gene: .
v_gene: TRBV6-5
j_gene: TRBJ2-7
abundance: .
CDR3aa: CASRTPPGREQYF
CDR3nt: TGTGCCAGCAGGACTCCCCCGGGGCGGGAGCAGTACTTC

d_gene: .
v_gene: TRBV6-5
j_gene: TRBJ2-7
abundance: .
CDR3aa: CASSYSITGIPYEQYF
CDR3nt: TGTGCCAGCAGTTACTCTATCACAGGGATTCCCTACGAGCAGTACTTC

d_gene: TRBD1
v_gene: TRBV6-2/TRBV6-3
j_gene: TRBJ1-2
abundance: .
CDR3aa: CASSYLQGSDGYTF
CDR3nt: TGTGCCAGCAGTTACCTACAGGGGTCGGATGGCTACACCTTC

d_gene: .
v_gene: TRBV4-3
j_gene: TRBJ1-1
abundance: .
CDR3aa: CASSQLMGSGNTEAFF
CDR3nt: TGCGCCAGCAGCCAGTTGATGGGCAGTGGGAACACTGAAGCTTTCTTT

d_gene: TRBD1
v_gene: TRBV30
j_gene: TRBJ1-5
abundance: .
CDR3aa: CAWSVQGNQPQHF
CDR3nt: TGTGCCTGGAGTGTACAGGGGAATCAGCCCCAGCATTTT

d_gene: TRBD1
v_gene: TRBV28
j_gene: TRBJ1-1
abundance: .
CDR3aa: CASSQGGTLPGAFF
CDR3nt: TGTGCCAGCAGTCAGGGGGGGACACTCCCTGGGGCTTTCTTT

d_gene: TRBD2
v_gene: TRBV13
j_gene: TRBJ2-2
abundance: .
CDR3aa: CASSSPGLATAGELFF
CDR3nt: TGTGCCAGCAGTTCCCCGGGACTAGCCACCGCCGGGGAGCTGTTTTTT

d_gene: TRBD1
v_gene: TRBV10-2
j_gene: TRBJ1-1
abundance: .
CDR3aa: CAPGTGAEAFF
CDR3nt: TGCGCCCCCGGGACAGGGGCTGAAGCTTTCTTT

d_gene: TRBD1
v_gene: TRBV19
j_gene: TRBJ2-5
abundance: .
CDR3aa: CASKLNRGFEETQYF
CDR3nt: TGTGCCAGTAAGCTGAACAGGGGGTTTGAGGAGACCCAGTACTTC

d_gene: .
v_gene: TRBV12-3/TRBV12-4
j_gene: TRBJ1-1
abundance: once
CDR3aa: CASSIGDTEAFF
CDR3nt: TGTGCCAGCAGTATTGGTGACACTGAAGCTTTCTTT

d_gene: .
v_gene: TRBV7-7
j_gene: TRBJ2-2
abundance: .
CDR3aa: CASSLAGAGELFF
CDR3nt: TGTGCCAGCAGCTTAGCAGGGGCTGGGGAGCTGTTTTTT

d_gene: .
v_gene: TRBV2
j_gene: TRBJ1-1
abundance: .
CDR3aa: CASSETNTEAFF
CDR3nt: TGTGCCAGCAGTGAAACGAACACTGAAGCTTTCTTT

d_gene: .
v_gene: TRBV15
j_gene: TRBJ2-1
abundance: .
CDR3aa: CATSRDRGNEQFF
CDR3nt: TGTGCCACCAGCAGAGATCGTGGGAATGAGCAGTTCTTC

d_gene: TRBD2
v_gene: TRBV4-2
j_gene: TRBJ2-7
abundance: .
CDR3aa: CASSQDETSGSNEQYF
CDR3nt: TGTGCCAGCAGCCAAGATGAGACTAGCGGGAGCAACGAGCAGTACTTC

d_gene: TRBD1
v_gene: TRBV27
j_gene: TRBJ2-1
abundance: .
CDR3aa: CASSRTRDRFQNEQFF
CDR3nt: TGTGCCAGCAGCCGTACCCGGGACAGGTTTCAAAATGAGCAGTTCTTC